This T cell receptor (beta chain) was documented in a study of blood T cell repertoires in COVID-19. Study at large: T cells, B-cell-depleted T cells, or PBMCs provided the cDNA or gDNA that served as material.

Produced via immunoSEQ multiplex PCR; TCRdb's table is partial and in-frame only. In the table there are hundreds of thousands of clones, roughly 85% of which are singletons. The V end lost 8 bases, the J end lost 0 bases, and 11 bases lay between the germline ends. This CDR3 contains 14 residues. From germline, CDR1 is LNHDA and CDR2 SQIVND (reference sequence). Adults between about 18 and 89 years of age took part from more than 20 US areas. The study recruited exposed participants who had met a COVID-19 case within 2 weeks before entry. The source material was PBMCs or T cells enriched from blood (not recorded which). The chain links TRBV19 to TRBJ2-4; no firm D call. This clonotype was sampled from a middle-aged man who had been exposed to COVID-19. CDR3 sequence: CASSTQVAKNIQYF. As DNA, the CDR3 is TGTGCCAGTTCCACCCAGGTAGCCAAAAACATTCAGTACTTC.